This T cell receptor beta chain was identified in a study of T cells in Graves' hyperthyroidism and ophthalmopathy (dated by TCRdb to the late 2010s). A note on the overall study: Peripheral blood samples were taken at the time of initial diagnosis, prior to any treatment. According to the paper, TCR Vbeta CDR3 sequencing was carried out on 135 peripheral blood samples, which came from around 43 ophthalmopathy, under 85 hyperthyroidism and 17 progressor patients. TCR V-J signatures able to tell the groups apart were searched for in a discovery cohort of some 100 patients, of whom more than 40 had Graves' ophthalmopathy and around 58 had stable Graves' hyperthyroidism. In addition, the study compared T-cell repertoires in thyroid tissue and in blood from roughly 6 Graves' hyperthyroidism patients. The roughly 91 discovery patients were randomly divided into training and test sets at a 7:3 ratio. Prospective prediction of ophthalmopathy was tested in an independent validation cohort consisting of about 20 hyperthyroidism patients and about 17 patients who later progressed to ophthalmopathy. Once sampling was done, hyperthyroidism patients were given methimazole at a starting dose of 30 mg daily, whereas ophthalmopathy patients were given high-dose intravenous methylprednisolone. On the study overall, not on this receptor specifically: No statistical method was used to set the sample size in advance, and investigators knew the group allocation. Blood samples also contained most of the expanded thyroid clonotypes (frequency above 0.001), which suggests that blood repertoires may reflect thyroid immune responses. A 13 V-J signature model separated ophthalmopathy from stable hyperthyroidism, with about 88% sensitivity and roughly 81% specificity in cross-validation and 80%/75% in testing. During validation, the model predicted progression to ophthalmopathy a median of around six months ahead of onset, with around 71% sensitivity and 72% to 85% specificity.

The TCR beta CDR3 regions were amplified from RNA transcripts. A first-round RT-PCR of the TCR CDR3 used the HTBI primer set with the Qiagen OneStep RT-PCR kit. The libraries were constructed in a second round of multiplex PCR and then size-selected and purified. The libraries were sequenced on an Illumina HiSeq2000 using paired-end 100 bp reads. Per the authors' processing: SOAPnuke was used to process the raw data, removing reads that contained adapters or uncalled bases, had a mean Phred below 15, or lacked an exact match to the constant primer or identifier. High-quality paired reads were merged with COPE v1.2.5, and unique nucleotide sequences were defined as clonotypes. MiTCR v1.1 was used to align the clonotypes against IMGT TRBV, TRBD and TRBJ reference segments. The analysis included only V-J combinations with a frequency above 0.0001, which together covered 99% to 99.2% of the repertoires. The TCS score was defined as the ratio of F50 (clonal expansion) to E x V (chaos), calculated using BLOSUM62-based TCRdist between CDR3 peptides within each V-J. Welch's t-statistics and random forest reduced around 510 V-J features to 10 to 15, which were used in a naive Bayes classifier (R e1071). Using fastp trimming at Q25 and MiXCR clonotype assembly, TCRdb reanalyzed the public sequencing data and kept in-frame beta chains. Each record represents a unique CDR3 protein, reported with the most common genes and DNA among its rows. The V and J calls, along with clone size, are taken from TCRdb and not from the paper's own processing. The sample table lists 490,000 or so distinct CDR3 sequences, roughly 22% of them with a count of one. In total, the top ten clones hold around 54% of the sample.

In the ophthalmopathy patients, disease was moderately to severely active, with a Clinical Activity Score of 3 or more, a NOSPECS grade of 4 or more, and a duration of less than 3 months. Any patient with an uncontrolled infection, another autoimmune disease, pregnancy or lactation was excluded. Diagnoses relied on clinical symptoms, serum thyroxine and TRAb, thyroid ultrasound and orbital computed tomography. PBMCs were separated from approximately 9.9 ml of fresh peripheral blood using Ficoll-Paque density gradient centrifugation. Total RNA was extracted with Trizol reagent, and quality was checked on an Agilent 2100 Bioanalyzer. Counted from cysteine to phenylalanine, this CDR3 has 16 amino acids. Here the CDR3 DNA is all that survives: 48 bases in frame from base 1. The germline ends are 12 bases apart after V is trimmed by 2 bases and J by 0 bases. CDR1 and CDR2 are read off the germline V gene (reference sequence) as MNHNY and SVGAGI.

This clonotype appeared a few times. Its antigen has not been determined. No much larger clone is present one base from it, and per-base qualities are unavailable. Source material: blood. The sequence derives from a woman aged 65 to 85 with Graves' ophthalmopathy. The rearranged segments are TRBV6-6 and TRBJ2-3; the D gene identity is not certain. In nucleotides, the sequence is TGTGCCAGCAGTTACCCGGGCGCGAGGAGCACAGATACGCAGTATTTT. The translation is CASSYPGARSTDTQYF.